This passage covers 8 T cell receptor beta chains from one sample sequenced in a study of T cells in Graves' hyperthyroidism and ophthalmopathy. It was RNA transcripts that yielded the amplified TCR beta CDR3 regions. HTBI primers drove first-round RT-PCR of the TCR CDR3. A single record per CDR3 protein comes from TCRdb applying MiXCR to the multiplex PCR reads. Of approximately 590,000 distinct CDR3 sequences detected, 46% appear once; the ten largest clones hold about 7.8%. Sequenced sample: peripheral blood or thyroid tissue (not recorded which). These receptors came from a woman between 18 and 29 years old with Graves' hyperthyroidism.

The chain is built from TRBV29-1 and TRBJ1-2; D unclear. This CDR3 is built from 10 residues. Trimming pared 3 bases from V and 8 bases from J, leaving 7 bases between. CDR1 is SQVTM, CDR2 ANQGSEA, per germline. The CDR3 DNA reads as TGCAGCGTTGAGACTAGCGGCTACACCTTC. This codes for CSVETSGYTF.

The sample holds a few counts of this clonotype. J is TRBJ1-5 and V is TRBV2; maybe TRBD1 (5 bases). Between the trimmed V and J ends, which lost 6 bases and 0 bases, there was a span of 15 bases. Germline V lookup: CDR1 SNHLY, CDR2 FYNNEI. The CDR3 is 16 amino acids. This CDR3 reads CASRGEAPNSNQPQHF. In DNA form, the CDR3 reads TGTGCCAGCAGGGGGGAAGCTCCGAATAGCAATCAGCCCCAGCATTTT. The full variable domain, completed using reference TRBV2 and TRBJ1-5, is EPEVTQTPSHQVTQMGQEVILRCVPISNHLYFYWYRQILGQKVEFLVSFYNNEISEKSEIFDDQFSVERPDGSNFTLKIRSTKLEDSAMYFCASRGEAPNSNQPQHFGDGTRLSIL.

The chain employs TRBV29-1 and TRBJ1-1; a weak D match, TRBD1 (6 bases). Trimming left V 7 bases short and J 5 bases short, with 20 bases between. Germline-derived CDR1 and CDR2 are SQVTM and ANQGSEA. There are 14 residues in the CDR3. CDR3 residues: CSAASGGLGTEAFF. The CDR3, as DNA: TGCAGCGCGGCGAGCGGGGGGCTGGGGACTGAAGCTTTCTTT.

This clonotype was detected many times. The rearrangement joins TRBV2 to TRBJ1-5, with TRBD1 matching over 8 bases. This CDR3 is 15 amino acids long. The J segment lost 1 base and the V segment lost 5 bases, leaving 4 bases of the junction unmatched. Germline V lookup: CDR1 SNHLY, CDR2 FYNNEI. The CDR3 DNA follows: TGTGCCAGCAGTTCGGACAGGGCCAGCAATCAGCCCCAGCATTTT. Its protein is CASSSDRASNQPQHF.

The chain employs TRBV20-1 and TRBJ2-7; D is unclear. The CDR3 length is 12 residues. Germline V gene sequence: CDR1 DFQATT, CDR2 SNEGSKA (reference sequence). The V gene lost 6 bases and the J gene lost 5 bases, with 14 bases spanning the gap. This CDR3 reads CSAIGQNDEQYF. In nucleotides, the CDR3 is TGCAGTGCCATCGGGCAGAATGACGAGCAGTACTTC.

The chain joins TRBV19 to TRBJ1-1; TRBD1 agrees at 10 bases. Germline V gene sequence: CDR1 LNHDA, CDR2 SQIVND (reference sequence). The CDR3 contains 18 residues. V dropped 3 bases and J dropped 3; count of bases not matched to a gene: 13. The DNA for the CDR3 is TGTGCCAGTAGTATGGGGACAGGGGCTAGTTTAAGGGACACTGAAGCTTTCTTT. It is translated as CASSMGTGASLRDTEAFF.

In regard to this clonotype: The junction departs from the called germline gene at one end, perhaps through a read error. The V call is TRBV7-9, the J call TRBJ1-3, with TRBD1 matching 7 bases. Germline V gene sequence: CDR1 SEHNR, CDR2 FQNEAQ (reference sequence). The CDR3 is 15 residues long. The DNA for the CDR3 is TGTGCCAGCAGCCCCGGGACAGCCTCTGGAAGCACCATATATTTT. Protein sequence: CASSPGTASGSTIYF.

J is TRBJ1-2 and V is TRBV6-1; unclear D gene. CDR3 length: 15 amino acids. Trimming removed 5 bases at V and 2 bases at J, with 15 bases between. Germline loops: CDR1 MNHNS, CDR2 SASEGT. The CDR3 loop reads CASSPSGILNYGYTF. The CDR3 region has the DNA TGTGCCAGCAGTCCCTCCGGGATACTAAACTATGGCTACACCTTC.